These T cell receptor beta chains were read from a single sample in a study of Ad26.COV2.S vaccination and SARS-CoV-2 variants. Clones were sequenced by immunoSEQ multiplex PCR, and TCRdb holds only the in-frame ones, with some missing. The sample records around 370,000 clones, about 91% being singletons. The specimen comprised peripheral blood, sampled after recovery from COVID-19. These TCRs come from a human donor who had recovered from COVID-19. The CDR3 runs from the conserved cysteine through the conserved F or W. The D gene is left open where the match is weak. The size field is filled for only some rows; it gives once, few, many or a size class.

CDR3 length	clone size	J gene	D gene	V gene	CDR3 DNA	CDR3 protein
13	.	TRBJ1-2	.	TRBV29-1	TGCAGCGTTGAAGTCCCGGCCCCCTATGGCTACACCTTC	CSVEVPAPYGYTF
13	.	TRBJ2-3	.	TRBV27	TGTGCCAGCAGTGGCGGAGCCACAGATACGCAGTATTTT	CASSGGATDTQYF
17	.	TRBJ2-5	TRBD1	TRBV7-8	TGTGCCAGCAGCTTAGCTCCACGGACAGGGGTTGTTGAGACCCAGTACTTC	CASSLAPRTGVVETQYF
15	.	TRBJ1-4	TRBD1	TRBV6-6	TGTGCCAGCAGTTACGGGACAGGGATAAAAGAAAAACTGTTTTTT	CASSYGTGIKEKLFF
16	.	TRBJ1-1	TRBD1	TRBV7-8	TGTGCCAGCAGCTGGGCGGCCAGGGACAGCCTTTTAGAAGCTTTCTTT	CASSWAARDSLLEAFF
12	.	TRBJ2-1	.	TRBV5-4	TGTGCCAGCAGCCTGATCAGGGGCGAACAGTTCTTC	CASSLIRGEQFF
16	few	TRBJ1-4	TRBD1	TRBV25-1	TGTGCCAGCAGTCCGAACCCCGGGACAGGGCATGAAAAACTGTTTTTT	CASSPNPGTGHEKLFF
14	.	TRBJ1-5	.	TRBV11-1	TGTGCCAGCAGCTTAGTGTATAGCAATCAGCCCCAGCATTTT	CASSLVYSNQPQHF
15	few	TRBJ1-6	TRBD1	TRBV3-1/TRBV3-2	TGTGCCAGCGCTCCTCGGGACAGTTATAATTCACCCCTCCACTTT	CASAPRDSYNSPLHF
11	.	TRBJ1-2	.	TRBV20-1	TGCAGTGCTAGGCAGCCTGCGGGCTACACCTTC	CSARQPAGYTF